The T cell receptor (beta chain) described here comes from a study of T cell repertoires in cytomegalovirus infection. The CDR3 has 15 amino acids. Germline CDR1 and CDR2: LNHDA and SQIVND (reference sequence). Losses at the gene ends were 6 bases for V and 0 bases for J; bases not matched to a gene: 5. To note about this clonotype: Its antigen remains unidentified.

A single record per CDR3 protein comes from TCRdb applying MiXCR to the reads. The repertoire consists of approximately 500,000 distinct CDR3 sequences, with around 35% occurring once and the leading ten covering roughly 15%. Sample: cultured PBMCs, taken from culture after CMV antigen stimulation. The clonotype originates from a human donor in good health (CMV status not recorded). Some clones in this sample may be carry-over from other donors' samples. The rearrangement joins TRBV19 to TRBJ2-1; 7 nucleotides agree with TRBD2. This CDR3 is CASSPSGDSYNEQFF. For the CDR3, the DNA is TGTGCCAGTAGCCCAAGCGGGGACTCCTACAATGAGCAGTTCTTC.